This TCR beta chain was obtained from a study of T cells in Graves' hyperthyroidism and ophthalmopathy. Study-level information: The initial diagnosis was the point when peripheral blood was collected, ahead of any treatment.

On this clonotype: Its antigen is unidentified.

TCR beta CDR3 sequences were amplified from RNA transcripts. The HTBI primer set served for first-round RT-PCR of the TCR CDR3. Each CDR3 protein gets one entry after TCRdb re-called the multiplex PCR reads with MiXCR. Counted here are about 400,000 distinct CDR3 sequences, 15% to 18% occurring once; the ten biggest clones make up approximately 30%. Study results and caveats: In validation, the model predicted ophthalmopathy. These predictions came a median approximately 5.9 months before onset.

Patients between 18 and 65 years old had hyperthyroidism, newly diagnosed and lasting under 2 months. Together with thyroid ultrasound, orbital computed tomography, serum thyroxine and TRAb, clinical symptoms were used for diagnoses. This clonotype was sampled from a woman younger than 30 with Graves' hyperthyroidism that later progressed to Graves' ophthalmopathy. What was sequenced was blood.

CDR3 nucleotides: TGTGCCAGCAGCTTAGGATTCCAGCAAGAGACCCAGTACTTC. Its translation is CASSLGFQQETQYF. V gene TRBV7-9 combines with J gene TRBJ2-5; unclear D gene. The CDR3 has 14 residues. CDR1 and CDR2 from the germline V gene are SEHNR and FQNEAQ (reference sequence). The V end was cut by 1 base, the J end by 2 bases, with 8 bases between.